These 22 T cell receptor beta chains were all obtained from the same sample, sequenced in a study of blood T cell repertoires in COVID-19. Produced via immunoSEQ multiplex PCR; TCRdb's table is partial and in-frame only. The sample yields about 230,000 clones, roughly 80% seen once. The specimen sequenced was peripheral blood. The receptors stem from a woman older than 75 with acute or convalescent COVID-19.

This chain joins TRBV19 and TRBJ1-3; 8 nucleotides line up with TRBD1. CDR1 and CDR2 from the germline V gene are LNHDA and SQIVND (reference sequence). The CDR3 has 15 residues. Trimming took 9 bases from V and 8 from J; bases not matched to a gene: 15. CDR3 sequence (DNA): TGTGCCAGCCGAACCGGGACAGGACTGCGAGACACCATATATTTT. Translated: CASRTGTGLRDTIYF.

The sample holds a few counts of this clone. J is TRBJ2-4 and V is TRBV20-1; a possible D gene is TRBD1 (7 bases). Germline V lookup: CDR1 DFQATT, CDR2 SNEGSKA (reference sequence). Trimming left V 3 bases short and J 5 bases short, with 14 bases between. CDR3 length: 14 residues. CDR3 coding DNA: TGCAGTGCTAGTGGGGGGCAGGGGGAAAACATTCAGTACTTC. It codes for CSASGGQGENIQYF.

This chain joins TRBV28 and TRBJ2-5; D is possibly TRBD1 (6 bases). Germline V lookup: CDR1 MDHEN, CDR2 SYDVKM. The CDR3 is 12 residues long. Trimming pared 4 bases from V and 4 bases from J, leaving 7 bases between. The CDR3 loop reads CASSWGRETQYF. The CDR3 DNA follows: TGTGCCAGCAGTTGGGGGCGAGAGACCCAGTACTTC.

The chain employs TRBV7-2 and TRBJ1-4; maybe TRBD1 (5 bases). The ends were cut back, 1 base at V and 7 bases at J, with 10 bases in the middle. The CDR3 runs to 14 residues. The germline V gene encodes CDR1 SGHTA and CDR2 FQGNSA. The CDR3 DNA follows: TGTGCCAGCAGCTTAGGCCAGGGTAGTGAAAAACTGTTTTTT. Translation gives CASSLGQGSEKLFF.

CDR3 loop: CASSLGGQSSYEQYF. The CDR3 DNA follows: TGTGCCAGCAGCTTGGGAGGACAGAGCTCCTACGAGCAGTACTTC. The V call is TRBV5-4, the J call TRBJ2-7, with a weak D call TRBD1 (6 bases). V lost 0 bases and J 0 bases, leaving 10 bases between the germline ends. The CDR3 has 15 residues. CDR1 SGHNT and CDR2 YYREEE come from the germline V gene (reference sequence). Full variable domain (rest looked up from reference TRBV5-4 and TRBJ2-7): ETGVTQSPTHLIKTRGQQVTLRCSSQSGHNTVSWYQQALGQGPQFIFQYYREEENGRGNFPPRFSGLQFPNYSSELNVNALELDDSALYLCASSLGGQSSYEQYFGPGTRLTVT.

For this clone: The sample holds other DNA sequences that translate to the same CDR3. The rearrangement joins TRBV12-3 or TRBV12-4 to TRBJ1-2; D is uncertain. V was cut by 5 bases and J by 4 bases, with 8 bases left in between. This CDR3 region has 12 residues. The CDR3 here is CASSGGSYGYTF. CDR3 DNA sequence: TGTGCCAGCAGTGGAGGGTCCTATGGCTACACCTTC.

The V and J genes are TRBV19 and TRBJ1-2; D unresolved. CDR1 LNHDA and CDR2 SQIVND come from the germline V gene (reference sequence). V was shortened by 5 bases and J by 1 base, with 8 bases between the two germline ends. The CDR3 has 13 amino acids. The chain's CDR3 is CASSSGINYGYTF. The CDR3 nucleotides read TGTGCCAGTAGTTCCGGGATTAACTATGGCTACACCTTC.

This chain links TRBV3-1 (or the pseudogene TRBV3-2) with TRBJ1-5; no clear D. This CDR3 contains 19 residues. Germline assignment: CDR1 LGHDT and CDR2 YNNKEL (reference sequence). Trimming cost V 1 base and J 0 bases, with 19 bases left between them. CDR3 nucleotides: TGTGCCAGCAGCCAAGGGAAATTTCCCGACACGGATAGCAATCAGCCCCAGCATTTT. Protein sequence: CASSQGKFPDTDSNQPQHF.

This clone has only a few counts. J is TRBJ2-7 and V is TRBV28, with 13 bases aligning to TRBD2. The junction had 7 bases not matched to a gene; V was cut back by 6 bases and J by 2 bases. The CDR3 sequence is 16 residues long. Germline loops: CDR1 MDHEN, CDR2 SYDVKM. In DNA form, the CDR3 reads TGTGCCAGCAGGTCTCTGGGGACTAGCGGGGCCTACGAGCAGTACTTC. It specifies CASRSLGTSGAYEQYF.

This chain uses TRBV15 with TRBJ2-6, with D unresolved. The V gene's germline CDR1 is LNHNV and CDR2 YYDKDF (reference sequence). V was cut by 5 bases and J by 0 bases, with 11 bases left in between. The CDR3 runs 16 residues. CDR3 sequence: CATSDLVSSGANVLTF. CDR3 in DNA: TGTGCCACCAGCGATCTCGTCAGCTCTGGGGCCAACGTCCTGACTTTC.

The rearrangement uses TRBV3-1 (or the pseudogene TRBV3-2) and TRBJ1-1; D unclear. The CDR3 runs 14 residues. V lost 0 bases and J lost 0, with 5 bases in between. Germline CDR1 reads LGHDT; CDR2 reads YNNKEL (reference sequence). The DNA for the CDR3 is TGTGCCAGCAGCCAAGAAAACTTGAACACTGAAGCTTTCTTT. Its translation is CASSQENLNTEAFF.

This chain connects TRBV11-2 to TRBJ2-7, with D unresolved. The CDR3 covers 14 residues. Trimming removed 1 base from V and 3 bases from J, with 10 bases in between. Germline V gives CDR1 SGHAT, CDR2 FQNNGV. The CDR3 reads CASSLGLRLYEQYF. CDR3 nucleotides: TGTGCCAGCAGCTTAGGACTTCGACTCTACGAGCAGTACTTC.

J is TRBJ1-6 and V is TRBV11-3; TRBD1 aligns across 7 bases. This CDR3 contains 13 residues. J was trimmed by 8 bases and V by 5 bases; bases with no gene match: 3. Germline CDR1 and CDR2: SGHNT and YENEEA. The CDR3 DNA reads as TGTGCCAGCAGCGCCGACAGGGATTCACCCCTCCACTTT. Translated: CASSADRDSPLHF.

The rearrangement joins TRBV5-3 to TRBJ2-7, with 7 bases aligning to TRBD1. TRBV5-3 carries the ORF label, with uncertain function. The CDR3 length is 15 residues. J was trimmed by 7 bases and V by 4 bases; bases with no gene match: 14. The CDR3 spells CARSPGQRTSWEQYF. DNA of the CDR3: TGTGCCAGAAGCCCGGGACAGAGGACCTCCTGGGAGCAGTACTTC.

This chain uses TRBV27 with TRBJ2-5; maybe TRBD1 (5 bases). There are 14 residues in the CDR3. Looked up from germline, CDR1 is MNHEY and CDR2 is SMNVEV (reference sequence). V lost 3 bases to trimming and J lost 5 bases, with 13 bases between them. CDR3 loop: CASSLGQGGETQYF. The CDR3 DNA reads TGTGCCAGCAGTTTGGGGCAGGGCGGCGAGACCCAGTACTTC.

The chain employs TRBV2 and TRBJ1-2, with TRBD1 matching over 9 bases. The trim removed 5 bases at V and 4 bases at J, leaving 8 bases unmatched. The CDR3 totals 15 residues. Looked up from germline, CDR1 is SNHLY and CDR2 is FYNNEI. CDR3 DNA sequence: TGTGCCAGCAGTTTTACGGGACAGGGAGGCTATGGCTACACCTTC. Amino acids: CASSFTGQGGYGYTF.

The rearrangement uses TRBV6-2 or TRBV6-3 and TRBJ1-5; a weak D match, TRBD1 (6 bases). CDR3 length: 15 amino acids. Trimming took off 6 bases at V and 4 bases at J, with 16 bases between the two ends. Germline V CDR1 and CDR2: MNHEY, SVGEGT. CDR3 sequence reads: CASSLQGNPNQPQHF. As DNA, the CDR3 is TGTGCCAGCAGCCTTCAGGGGAATCCGAATCAGCCCCAGCATTTT.

This chain links TRBV27 with TRBJ1-2; 10 bases match TRBD1. Germline lookup yields CDR1 MNHEY and CDR2 SMNVEV (reference sequence). J gave up 6 bases and V 3 bases, and 4 bases lay outside the gene matches. This CDR3 comprises 14 residues. In nucleotides, the CDR3 is TGTGCCAGCAGTTTGGGACAGGGGTGGAATGGCTACACCTTC. Translation gives CASSLGQGWNGYTF.

The rearrangement joins TRBV2 to TRBJ1-2; no reliable D call. The CDR3 has 14 amino acids. Looked up from germline, CDR1 is SNHLY and CDR2 is FYNNEI. V gave up 5 bases and J gave up 0 bases, with 10 bases separating them. This CDR3 is CASSLTPANYGYTF. CDR3 sequence (DNA): TGTGCCAGCAGTCTGACTCCGGCTAACTATGGCTACACCTTC.

The chain combines TRBV6-6 with TRBJ2-7, with D maybe TRBD1 (5 bases). V lost 5 bases, J lost 1 base, and 18 bases lay in between. The CDR3 has 16 amino acids. Germline-derived CDR1 and CDR2 are MNHNY and SVGAGI (reference sequence). The CDR3 spells CASSQLMGRISYEQYF. The CDR3 nucleotides are TGTGCCAGCAGTCAACTCATGGGGCGGATTTCCTACGAGCAGTACTTC.

The genes are TRBV7-7 and TRBJ2-5; TRBD2 aligns across 12 bases. Germline CDR1 and CDR2: SSHAT and FNYEAQ (reference sequence). The CDR3 is made up of 18 amino acids. V shed 3 bases and J 2 bases; nucleotides not matched to a gene: 10. In DNA form, the CDR3 reads TGTGCCAGCAGCTTTTACCGTCCCGGACTAGCGGGACAAGAGACCCAGTACTTC. Encoded protein: CASSFYRPGLAGQETQYF.

The genes are TRBV11-3 and TRBJ2-1, with D perhaps TRBD2 (5 bases). CDR1 and CDR2 from the germline V gene are SGHNT and YENEEA. V was shortened by 5 bases and J by 7 bases, with 9 bases between the two germline ends. This CDR3 has 12 residues. In DNA, the CDR3 is TGTGCCAGCAGCAACGTAGCGAATGAGCAGTTCTTC. Its protein product is CASSNVANEQFF.